The subject of this entry is one T cell receptor beta chain. A second PCR, run for about 6 to 11 cycles, used a sample-barcoded 5' primer plus a J-beta primer mix. A single record per CDR3 protein comes from TCRdb applying MiXCR to the 5' RACE reads. The table records hundreds of thousands of distinct CDR3 sequences, 20% to 25% of them present only once. The sample originates from a study of blood T cells in healthy people across ages. The ends were cut back, 10 bases at V and 8 bases at J, with 20 bases in the middle. The length of the CDR3 is 13 residues. Germline V gene lookup returns CDR1 LNHDA and CDR2 SQIVND (reference sequence). These data also featured in a second study, about T cells of mothers and their children. This second report adds: Several million TCR beta reads per child versus over 9 million per mother.

The sequenced sample was blood. The chain has TRBV19 and TRBJ1-2, with D unresolved. The clonotype was recovered from a boy between 10 and 17 years old in good health. The CDR3 protein is CATTPPGIQGYTF. The CDR3 nucleotides are TGTGCCACAACCCCTCCGGGGATTCAAGGCTACACCTTC. Supplemented by reference TRBV19 and TRBJ1-2, the full variable domain reads DGGITQSPKYLFRKEGQNVTLSCEQNLNHDAMYWYRQDPGQGLRLIYYSQIVNDFQKGDIAEGYSVSREKKESFPLTVTSAQKNPTAFYLCATTPPGIQGYTFGSGTRLTVV.